This T cell receptor beta chain was found in a study of PD-L1 blockade in urothelial cancer (dated 2017 in TCRdb). At the level of the whole study: Every patient began therapy in 2014 and was given atezolizumab 1,200 mg intravenously every 3 weeks. In the same patients who had TCR sequencing, pretreatment tumors also underwent whole exome sequencing and RNA sequencing. An ECOG performance status of 0 or 1 was recorded for the patients, and 0 to 3 prior chemotherapy regimens had been received by the patients. Around 30 patients had pretreatment blood TCR-seq, about 24 had at least one posttreatment blood collection, and about 24 had tumor TCR-seq. Durable clinical benefit meant progression-free survival longer than 6 months, and TCR features were also tested against progression-free and overall survival. Blood samples gave a median of approximately 150,000 T cells and 83,000 or so unique TCRs, with a median clonality of approximately 0.08. Somatic, immune and clinical correlates of response to PD-L1 blockade with atezolizumab in urothelial cancer were the focus of an exploratory multi-omic analysis. TCR sequencing covered pretreatment tumor samples and matched, serially collected peripheral blood taken before and after atezolizumab treatment. Durable clinical benefit was achieved by nine patients but not by the remaining 20. Blood samples were analyzed at 3 weeks after treatment start (second dose) and at 6 weeks after treatment start. Twenty-five of 29 patients were identified as males with urothelial cancer of bladder origin, and a prior smoking history was reported by 18 of 29 patients. Summary of the overall study and its limitations: Improved progression-free and overall survival was found to be associated with pretreatment peripheral blood TCR clonality below the median. Small sample size (n ≈ 30) and many exploratory analyses mean the results are intended to be hypothesis-generating. Patients with durable benefit showed greater expansion of tumor-associated TCR clones in peripheral blood 3 weeks after starting treatment (n ≈ 22, p = 0.022).

Synthetic TCR analog templates were spiked into each PCR so that absolute template abundance could be estimated from read counts. The immunoSEQ assay was used to amplify TCRbeta CDR3 regions from genomic DNA with bias-controlled V and J gene primers. Sequencing of rearranged TCRbeta segments was done at approximately 20X coverage. The authors' analysis ran thus. Clustering was used to correct sequencing errors, and CDR3s were annotated against IMGT to assign V, D and J genes. Downstream analyses used only productive TCRbeta rearrangements, leaving out any out-of-frame or stop-codon sequences. Clonality was computed as one minus Shannon entropy normalized by the log of the number of unique productive sequences. Fisher's exact test with Benjamini-Hochberg correction, at a threshold of adjusted p below 0.01, was used to find clones that differed between time points or between blood and tumor. TCRdb limited this immuneACCESS table to in-frame rearrangements with V and J called. A share of clones is missing; checked studies link under half to unresolved V genes, and the rest is unexplained. That table is the source of V, J and clone size, and D and trimming were worked out from the DNA. Here the sample has tens of thousands of clones; around 90% occur a single time. The ten largest make up roughly 1.9% of the sample.

CDR1 KGHSH and CDR2 LQKENI were looked up in the germline V gene. Taken from cysteine to phenylalanine, the CDR3 has 17 residues. Just CDR3 DNA is preserved here, 51 bases in frame from base 1. Trimming accounts for 3 bases at V and 2 bases at J, while the number of junction bases matched to no gene is 9. This clone was counted once. Its antigen specificity is not known. Base qualities were left out, and no much larger clone turns up one base away. The cohort included 25 to 30 patients with locally advanced or metastatic urothelial carcinoma who were treated at Memorial Sloan Kettering on a trial protocol. Peripheral blood mononuclear cells were collected pretreatment and during treatment, with between 1 and 8 total time points per patient. The Qiagen DNeasy Blood extraction kit was used to purify genomic DNA from total PBMCs and from tumor samples. PBMCs were collected pretreatment and during treatment, and were isolated and stored as previously described.

The sequencing used PBMCs, collected around atezolizumab (anti-PD-L1) treatment. The sequence joins TRBV18 to TRBJ2-1, with TRBD2 identical over 8 junction bases. The sequence was obtained from a man between 50 and 59 years old with urothelial cancer. In nucleotide form, the sequence is TGTGCCAGCTCACCCCTCCCACTAGCGGCGGCCTACAATGAGCAGTTCTTC. Its coded protein is CASSPLPLAAAYNEQFF.